This T cell receptor (beta chain) was observed in a study of blood T cell repertoires in COVID-19. Between the trimmed V and J ends, which lost 2 bases and 0 bases, there was a span of 9 bases. The CDR3 extends over 16 amino acids. Per germline, CDR1 SGHDT and CDR2 YYEEEE. TCRdb keeps only in-frame clones here, not all; method: immunoSEQ multiplex PCR. Among 300,000 to 350,000 clones listed, about 90% were seen once. The chain employs TRBV5-6 and TRBJ1-6; D remains ambiguous. The clonotype was recovered from a man younger than 45 who had recovered from COVID-19. Source material: PBMCs or T cells enriched from blood (not recorded which). The CDR3 bases are TGTGCCAGCAGCTTCCTTGGCCGCTCCTATAATTCACCCCTCCACTTT. This sequence encodes CASSFLGRSYNSPLHF. The full variable domain, with the rest looked up from reference TRBV5-6 and TRBJ1-6, is DAGVTQSPTHLIKTRGQQVTLRCSPKSGHDTVSWYQQALGQGPQFIFQYYEEEERQRGNFPDRFSGHQFPNYSSELNVNALLLGDSALYLCASSFLGRSYNSPLHFGNGTRLTVT.